This T cell receptor (beta chain) was profiled in a study of T-cell reconstitution after alpha-beta-depleted transplantation in children. Unique molecular identifiers were incorporated into the prepared TCRbeta library. TCRdb called the PCR reads again in MiXCR, with one record for every CDR3 protein. Among about 830,000 distinct CDR3 sequences listed, around 17% were seen once. This clonotype has a count of ten or more. Germline V gives CDR1 SGHRS, CDR2 YFSETQ. After removal of 4 bases from V and 4 bases from J, the junction contained 11 bases not matched to a gene. The CDR3 spans 17 residues. The J gene is TRBJ1-3, the V gene TRBV5-1; TRBD1 matches 10 bases. The TCR originated in a male patient younger than 18 who had a stem cell transplant for acute lymphoblastic leukemia, so the T cells may come from the graft donor. Sequencing was performed on PBMCs, mostly from graft donor cells, taken 360 days after TCRalphabeta/CD19-depleted stem cell transplant. The CDR3 sequence is CASSPRIRDRGGNTIYF. As DNA, the CDR3 is TGCGCCAGCAGCCCGCGCATACGGGACAGGGGAGGAAACACCATATATTTT. The whole variable domain, filled in from reference TRBV5-1 and TRBJ1-3, reads KAGVTQTPRYLIKTRGQQVTLSCSPISGHRSVSWYQQTPGQGLQFLFEYFSETQRNKGNFPGRFSGRQFSNSRSEMNVSTLELGDSALYLCASSPRIRDRGGNTIYFGEGSWLTVV.